This T cell receptor (beta chain) was sequenced in a study of blood T cell repertoires in COVID-19. Study-level background: Samples came from the United States, Italy and Spain, spanning acute and convalescent COVID-19. The analysed material was cDNA or gDNA that came from T cells, B-cell-depleted T cells, or PBMCs.

V dropped 4 bases and J dropped 4; count of bases not matched to a gene: 9. Per germline, CDR1 SGHRS and CDR2 YFSETQ. The CDR3 is made up of 15 amino acids. Those enrolled in Seattle joined during active infection and were followed longitudinally afterward. As handled by the study authors: Nucleated cell number was recorded as an estimate derived from reference gene primer amplification. Sequencing used immunoSEQ multiplex PCR; TCRdb keeps in-frame clones, though not all of them. D and trimming come from the DNA, and the V and J calls and clone size come from that table. The sample includes around 180,000 clones, about 84% of them seen just once.

The chain recombines TRBV5-1 with TRBJ2-7; 9 bases are shared with TRBD1. The sequencing sample was made of peripheral blood. This clonotype originated in a person aged 70 to 85 with COVID-19, enrolled during active disease. Here the CDR3 DNA reads TGCGCCAGCAGCCCGCGACAGGGGGGATCTTACGAGCAGTACTTC. Its protein product is CASSPRQGGSYEQYF.